The rows below give T cell receptor beta chains drawn from one sample of a study of blood T cell repertoires in COVID-19. Profiled with immunoSEQ multiplex PCR; TCRdb holds only in-frame clones, not every one. This sample carries about 7,000 clones, 88% of them seen once, and the ten largest clones take about a fifth. Sequencing used peripheral blood. The receptors originated from a human donor in a cohort sampled during active COVID-19. CDR3s include the opening cysteine and the closing phenylalanine or tryptophan. D genes are given only for firm matches. Where a row states a size, it is once, few, many or the class of an expanded clone; other rows omit it.

V gene: TRBV18
D gene: TRBD2
CDR3 length: 14
J gene: TRBJ2-7
clone size: NA
CDR3 protein: CASRPLAGTYEQYF
CDR3 DNA: TGTGCCAGCCGACCGCTAGCGGGGACCTACGAGCAGTACTTC

V gene: TRBV28
D gene: TRBD1
CDR3 length: 17
J gene: TRBJ2-7
clone size: NA
CDR3 protein: CASSSSDRGQNSYEQYF
CDR3 DNA: TGTGCCAGCAGTTCATCGGACAGGGGGCAGAACTCCTACGAGCAGTACTTC

V gene: TRBV4-3
D gene: TRBD2
CDR3 length: 15
J gene: TRBJ2-4
clone size: NA
CDR3 protein: CASSPGQGRGDIQYF
CDR3 DNA: TGCGCCAGCAGCCCCGGGCAGGGGCGGGGGGACATTCAGTACTTC

V gene: TRBV19
D gene: TRBD2
CDR3 length: 19
J gene: TRBJ2-2
clone size: NA
CDR3 protein: CASSPIGSGSLQGTGELFF
CDR3 DNA: TGTGCCAGTAGCCCGATCGGTAGCGGGAGCCTCCAGGGCACCGGGGAGCTGTTTTTT

V gene: TRBV5-6
D gene: TRBD1
CDR3 length: 15
J gene: TRBJ1-4
clone size: NA
CDR3 protein: CASSIIGTGSEKLFF
CDR3 DNA: TGTGCCAGCAGTATCATCGGGACAGGGAGTGAAAAACTGTTTTTT

V gene: TRBV19
D gene: TRBD2
CDR3 length: 17
J gene: TRBJ2-3
clone size: NA
CDR3 protein: CASRGLADPRSTDTQYF
CDR3 DNA: TGTGCCAGTAGAGGACTAGCGGACCCTCGGAGCACAGATACGCAGTATTTT

V gene: TRBV7-8
D gene: NA
CDR3 length: 15
J gene: TRBJ1-1
clone size: NA
CDR3 protein: CASSLAPGMNTEAFF
CDR3 DNA: TGTGCCAGCAGCTTAGCGCCAGGAATGAACACTGAAGCTTTCTTT

V gene: TRBV5-1
D gene: TRBD1
CDR3 length: 16
J gene: TRBJ2-2
clone size: once
CDR3 protein: CASSLRGQGSTGELFF
CDR3 DNA: TGCGCCAGCAGCTTGCGGGGACAGGGGTCCACCGGGGAGCTGTTTTTT

V gene: TRBV7-2
D gene: TRBD1
CDR3 length: 13
J gene: TRBJ1-1
clone size: few
CDR3 protein: CASSGQGATEAFF
CDR3 DNA: TGTGCCAGCAGCGGACAGGGGGCAACTGAAGCTTTCTTT

V gene: TRBV5-1
D gene: NA
CDR3 length: 14
J gene: TRBJ2-7
clone size: NA
CDR3 protein: CASSLVGITPEQYF
CDR3 DNA: TGCGCCAGCAGCTTGGTCGGGATCACTCCCGAGCAGTACTTC

V gene: TRBV21-1
D gene: NA
CDR3 length: 16
J gene: TRBJ1-2
clone size: NA
CDR3 protein: CASSTAGTGLDYGYTF
CDR3 DNA: TGTGCCAGCAGCACCGCCGGGACAGGGCTAGACTATGGCTACACCTTC

V gene: TRBV7-3
D gene: TRBD1
CDR3 length: 15
J gene: TRBJ2-1
clone size: NA
CDR3 protein: CASSFGQGSHNEQFF
CDR3 DNA: TGTGCCAGCAGCTTCGGACAGGGGTCCCACAATGAGCAGTTCTTC

V gene: TRBV9
D gene: NA
CDR3 length: 14
J gene: TRBJ2-5
clone size: NA
CDR3 protein: CASSATGISETQYF
CDR3 DNA: TGTGCCAGCAGCGCGACAGGTATATCAGAGACCCAGTACTTC

V gene: TRBV2
D gene: TRBD2
CDR3 length: 17
J gene: TRBJ2-3
clone size: NA
CDR3 protein: CASIMGAQRGGPHTQYF
CDR3 DNA: TGTGCCAGCATCATGGGGGCCCAGCGGGGGGGCCCTCATACGCAGTATTTT

V gene: TRBV7-9
D gene: NA
CDR3 length: 14
J gene: TRBJ2-1
clone size: NA
CDR3 protein: CASSLIRGNNEQFF
CDR3 DNA: TGTGCCAGCAGCTTAATTCGGGGAAACAATGAGCAGTTCTTC

V gene: TRBV7-9
D gene: NA
CDR3 length: 12
J gene: TRBJ1-3
clone size: NA
CDR3 protein: CASSSGGNTIYF
CDR3 DNA: TGTGCCAGCAGCTCCGGTGGAAACACCATATATTTT

V gene: TRBV5-4
D gene: NA
CDR3 length: 14
J gene: TRBJ2-1
clone size: NA
CDR3 protein: CASSRMEGRNEQFF
CDR3 DNA: TGTGCCAGCAGCCGGATGGAGGGAAGGAATGAGCAGTTCTTC

V gene: TRBV24-1
D gene: TRBD1
CDR3 length: 14
J gene: TRBJ2-6
clone size: NA
CDR3 protein: CATSRTGSNGVLTF
CDR3 DNA: TGTGCCACCAGTCGGACAGGGTCAAATGGCGTCCTGACTTTC

V gene: TRBV5-1
D gene: NA
CDR3 length: 15
J gene: TRBJ2-1
clone size: NA
CDR3 protein: CASSSTVFSYNEQFF
CDR3 DNA: TGCGCCAGCAGCTCGACAGTGTTCTCCTACAATGAGCAGTTCTTC

V gene: TRBV5-1
D gene: TRBD2
CDR3 length: 14
J gene: TRBJ2-1
clone size: NA
CDR3 protein: CASSLERLASEQFF
CDR3 DNA: TGCGCCAGCAGCTTGGAACGACTAGCAAGCGAGCAGTTCTTC

V gene: TRBV15
D gene: NA
CDR3 length: 14
J gene: TRBJ2-7
clone size: once
CDR3 protein: CATSRVGRPYEQYF
CDR3 DNA: TGTGCCACCAGCAGAGTTGGCAGGCCCTACGAGCAGTACTTC

V gene: TRBV3-1/TRBV3-2
D gene: NA
CDR3 length: 15
J gene: TRBJ1-6
clone size: few
CDR3 protein: CASSPFEGDGSPLHF
CDR3 DNA: TGTGCCAGCAGCCCCTTTGAGGGGGACGGTTCACCCCTCCACTTT